A selection of T cell receptor beta chains follows, all from one sample in a study of identical twins. TCRdb processed the 5' RACE reads anew with MiXCR; each CDR3 protein has one entry. Altogether fewer than 650,000 distinct CDR3 sequences are present, 7.5% to 10% being singletons, with the ten largest covering under 3%. These data also featured in a second study, about yellow fever vaccine responses in identical twins.

The sample was PBMCs. These receptors came from a young woman in good health. Both conserved end residues are part of each CDR3.

V gene	J gene	CDR3 protein
TRBV4-3	TRBJ2-2	CASSQDQPTGDGTGELFF
TRBV5-1	TRBJ2-7	CASQAETGGSSYEQYF
TRBV7-2	TRBJ2-7	CASSLAPSGGLEQYF
TRBV3-1	TRBJ2-2	CASSHSGAAGELFF
TRBV27	TRBJ2-7	CASRDRGTTYEQYF
TRBV7-2	TRBJ2-5	CASSFAGTETQYF
TRBV2	TRBJ2-1	CASNSGTYNEQFF
TRBV15	TRBJ2-1	CATSSPSANWGGEQFF
TRBV30	TRBJ2-7	CAWSTTGAYEQYF
TRBV6-5	TRBJ1-1	CASRQVNTEAFF
TRBV6-2/TRBV6-3	TRBJ2-7	CASSLLAGVSEQYF
TRBV28	TRBJ2-7	CASSTETAAELYGQYF
TRBV5-1	TRBJ2-7	CASSLGASSGYEQYF
TRBV20-1	TRBJ2-3	CSADLKTDTQYF
TRBV2	TRBJ2-3	CASGGWGTPSSTDTQYF
TRBV19	TRBJ1-1	CASSSTMNTEAFF
TRBV20-1	TRBJ2-5	CSASLGSEETQYF
TRBV11-1	TRBJ2-3	CASSLQTSGNSLWGTDTQYF
TRBV12-3/TRBV12-4	TRBJ2-2	CASSLRDSTGELFF
TRBV28	TRBJ2-3	CASTRTGDTDTQYF
TRBV5-1	TRBJ2-1	CASSPGLAGVKEQFF
TRBV24-1	TRBJ2-5	CATSDFGYQETQYF
TRBV20-1	TRBJ2-5	CSARDHRGEETQYF
TRBV2	TRBJ2-1	CASSVLFQQSYNEQFF
TRBV7-6	TRBJ2-1	CASSPTGTLNPSSYNEQFF
TRBV3-1	TRBJ1-2	CASSQGPGNYGYTF
TRBV13	TRBJ2-7	CASSTRRAGEQYF
TRBV9	TRBJ2-7	CASSAEGTSFYEQYF
TRBV20-1	TRBJ2-5	CSAPEGAKETQYF
TRBV20-1	TRBJ2-7	CSARDRKTSGVSYEQYF
TRBV5-5	TRBJ2-2	CASSQGLAGAFGELFF
TRBV7-9	TRBJ2-5	CASSLVGQGETQYF